This T cell receptor beta chain was recovered during a study of blood T cells in healthy people across ages. PCR was performed a second time for about 7 to 11 cycles using a sample-barcoded 5' primer and a J-beta primer mix. TCRdb itself ran the 5' RACE reads through MiXCR, one entry per CDR3 protein. The sample lists 750,000 to 950,000 distinct CDR3 sequences, almost 30% seen once, with roughly 10% in the top ten. This sample was shared with a second study, whose subject was T cells of mothers and their children. That publication notes: Researchers report slightly higher, though non-significant, overlap in related mother-child pairs than in unrelated pairs.

The specimen was blood. The sequence came from a woman in her thirties or forties in good health.

CDR3 in amino acids: CASSEVLGGPTDTQYF. CDR3 DNA: TGTGCCAGCAGTGAAGTACTTGGAGGCCCCACAGATACGCAGTATTTT. The genes are TRBV2 and TRBJ2-3; D is possibly TRBD2 (5 bases). Germline CDR1 is SNHLY and CDR2 is FYNNEI. The length of the CDR3 is 16 residues. V lost 1 base and J lost 2, with 13 bases in between.